Each of the 10 T cell receptor beta chains below was sequenced from the same sample in a study of CD8 T cells in Susac syndrome (dated by TCRdb to about 2019). The library relied on the immunoSEQ multiplex PCR assay. RNA was extracted using the RNeasy kit, and roughly 0.5 to 1 microgram was reverse transcribed with random hexamers. TCRdb handled the public reads itself, with Q25 trimming in fastp and clone calling in MiXCR, and kept productive beta chains. Each record represents a unique CDR3 protein, reported with the most common genes and DNA among its rows. In all, the sample holds fewer than 150,000 distinct CDR3 sequences, and around nine tenths of those were seen once. Jointly, the top ten make up around 0.24% of the sample. The sequenced sample was CD8+ T cells from PBMCs. Receptors were obtained from a human donor with multiple sclerosis.

The CDR3 DNA reads as TGCAGTGCTAGAGATCCGGGCAGGATAAACCCCTACGAGCAGTACTTC. Its protein is CSARDPGRINPYEQYF. The rearrangement links TRBV20-1 to TRBJ2-7; unclear D gene. The CDR3 loop spans 16 amino acids. The V end was cut by 0 bases, the J end by 2 bases, with 17 bases between. Germline V gives CDR1 DFQATT, CDR2 SNEGSKA (reference sequence).

The genes are TRBV30 and TRBJ2-7, with a weak D call TRBD2 (6 bases). From germline, CDR1 is GTSNPN and CDR2 SVGIG (reference sequence). The V gene lost 3 bases and the J gene lost 2 bases, with 8 bases spanning the gap. This CDR3 is built from 12 residues. In DNA, the CDR3 is TGTGCCTGGAGCGGGGGTCCCTACGAGCAGTACTTC. This sequence encodes CAWSGGPYEQYF.

The chain combines TRBV27 with TRBJ2-7; D is perhaps TRBD1 (5 bases). CDR1 is MNHEY, CDR2 SMNVEV, per germline (reference sequence). V was trimmed by 0 bases and J by 0 bases, leaving 12 bases between them. There are 16 residues in the CDR3. The CDR3 DNA is TGTGCCAGCAGTTTATCTCTTCTGACAGTCTCCTACGAGCAGTACTTC. It codes for CASSLSLLTVSYEQYF.

The chain employs TRBV12-3 or TRBV12-4 and TRBJ1-1, with TRBD1 identical over 8 bases. The CDR3 is 13 amino acids. V lost 4 bases to trimming and J lost 5 bases; unmatched junction nucleotides: 3. For the CDR3, the DNA is TGTGCCAGCAGTTGGGACAGGCAGACTGAAGCTTTCTTT. Amino acid sequence: CASSWDRQTEAFF.

The chain combines TRBV4-1 with TRBJ2-1; tentatively, D is TRBD1 (5 bases). The CDR3 is 14 residues long. With 1 base removed from V and 6 bases from J, the gap between germline ends came to 10 bases. In germline, CDR1 is MGHRA, CDR2 YSYEKL. CDR3 sequence: CASSQVVRVNEQFF. The DNA for the CDR3 is TGCGCCAGCAGCCAAGTTGTCAGGGTCAATGAGCAGTTCTTC.

This clonotype occurred once. The rearrangement joins TRBV13 to TRBJ2-7, with 8 bases fitting TRBD1. The CDR3 spans 12 residues. V gave up 5 bases and J gave up 6 bases; unmatched junction bases: 3. Germline-derived CDR1 and CDR2 are PRHDT and FYEKMQ (reference sequence). In nucleotides, the CDR3 is TGTGCCAGCAGCGCGACAGGGGTCGAGCAGTACTTC. It encodes CASSATGVEQYF.

The DNA for the CDR3 is TGTGCCAGCAGTTCCTCCCTTCGTGGGAGGGGCAATGAGCAGTTCTTC. It encodes CASSSSLRGRGNEQFF. V and J are TRBV6-5 and TRBJ2-1, with TRBD2 matching over 7 bases. This CDR3 comprises 16 residues. CDR1 and CDR2 from the germline V gene are MNHEY and SVGAGI. The V segment lost 4 bases and the J segment 6 bases; nucleotides outside the gene matches: 12.

This clonotype was detected only once. This chain uses TRBV27 with TRBJ2-4; possible D gene TRBD1, 7 bases. Trimming removed 8 bases at V and 1 base at J, with 21 bases between. CDR1 and CDR2 (germline): MNHEY, SMNVEV (reference sequence). This CDR3 comprises 17 residues. CDR3 sequence: CASRSARGESAKNIQYF. The CDR3 DNA is TGTGCCAGCCGTAGCGCCAGGGGGGAAAGTGCCAAAAACATTCAGTACTTC.

This clonotype was seen a few times. The chain links TRBV4-1 to TRBJ1-1; no clear D gene. The CDR3 length is 17 residues. The V end was cut by 1 base, the J end by 1 base, with 16 bases between. From germline, CDR1 is MGHRA and CDR2 YSYEKL. CDR3 DNA sequence: TGCGCCAGCAGCCAAGGGACCTACGGACCGACGAACACTGAAGCTTTCTTT. As protein: CASSQGTYGPTNTEAFF.

This clonotype was counted a single time. This chain connects TRBV12-3 or TRBV12-4 to TRBJ1-1, with D possibly being TRBD1 (6 bases). The V end lost 4 bases, the J end lost 1 base, and 7 bases lay between the germline ends. CDR3 length equals 13 residues. CDR3 residues: CASSWGANTEAFF. CDR3 in DNA: TGTGCCAGCAGTTGGGGGGCGAACACTGAAGCTTTCTTT.